These 12 T cell receptor beta chains originate from one sample sequenced in a study of cytomegalovirus exposure and HLA in healthy donors. The PCR was carried out with 60 Vbeta primers and 13 Jbeta primers. Using immunoSEQ multiplex PCR, the repertoire was profiled, and TCRdb retains in-frame clones only, with some absent. Among over 95,000 clones listed, approximately 80% were seen once. The sequenced sample was PBMCs. The origin of the receptors is a woman in her 40s in good health and CMV-seropositive.

V gene TRBV9 combines with J gene TRBJ2-5, with a possible D match to TRBD1 (6 bases). V was cut by 2 bases and J by 4 bases, with 12 bases left in between. This CDR3 contains 14 residues. Germline V gene data show CDR1 as SGDLS and CDR2 as YYNGEE. The CDR3 DNA reads TGTGCCAGCAGCGTCAGTGAAGGGGGAGAGACCCAGTACTTC. Translation: CASSVSEGGETQYF.

On this clone itself: The same CDR3 also results from other DNA sequences found in this sample. V gene TRBV7-9 combines with J gene TRBJ1-1; D is possibly TRBD1 (6 bases). Germline CDR1 SEHNR, CDR2 FQNEAQ (reference sequence). V lost 3 bases to trimming and J lost 1 base, with 12 bases between them. The CDR3 has 15 amino acids. CDR3: CASSLSLQGNTEAFF. For the CDR3, the DNA is TGTGCCAGCAGCTTGTCTCTACAGGGGAACACTGAAGCTTTCTTT.

The chain is built from TRBV19 and TRBJ1-1; 7 bases agree with TRBD1. With V trimmed by 7 bases and J by 1 base, 6 bases remained unmatched. In germline, CDR1 is LNHDA, CDR2 SQIVND (reference sequence). The CDR3 covers 14 residues. The CDR3, as DNA: TGTGCCAGTACCCTGACAGGGAGGAACACTGAAGCTTTCTTT. It yields the protein CASTLTGRNTEAFF. Full variable domain (missing parts from reference TRBV19 and TRBJ1-1): DGGITQSPKYLFRKEGQNVTLSCEQNLNHDAMYWYRQDPGQGLRLIYYSQIVNDFQKGDIAEGYSVSREKKESFPLTVTSAQKNPTAFYLCASTLTGRNTEAFFGQGTRLTVV.

DNA of the CDR3: TGCGCCAGCAGCCGGGGATATATAGGACTGCAAAATATGAACACTGAAGCTTTCTTT. Protein sequence: CASSRGYIGLQNMNTEAFF. The chain joins TRBV4-1 to TRBJ1-1; D not certain. The germline gives CDR1 MGHRA, CDR2 YSYEKL. Trimming removed 4 bases from V and 0 bases from J, with 24 bases in between. The CDR3 consists of 19 residues.

The chain joins TRBV19 to TRBJ2-7; 7 positions match TRBD1. Unmatched junction bases numbered 7, after V lost 3 bases and J lost 5 bases. CDR3 length equals 14 residues. Germline-derived CDR1 and CDR2 are LNHDA and SQIVND (reference sequence). The CDR3, as DNA: TGTGCCAGTAGTATCCGGTACAGGGGCCACGAGCAGTACTTC. Its translation is CASSIRYRGHEQYF.

This clone was observed a handful of times. The gene calls are TRBV29-1 and TRBJ2-2, with D unresolved. The CDR3 length is 14 residues. Germline-derived CDR1 and CDR2 are SQVTM and ANQGSEA. The ends were cut back, 4 bases at V and 5 bases at J, with 14 bases in the middle. The CDR3 region has the DNA TGCAGCGTTGTAGATCGGTCCGGGACCGGGGAGCTGTTTTTT. This encodes CSVVDRSGTGELFF.

The V gene is TRBV6-1, the J gene TRBJ1-2; 9 bases align to TRBD1. Losses at the gene ends were 0 bases for V and 8 bases for J; bases not matched to a gene: 7. Looked up from germline, CDR1 is MNHNS and CDR2 is SASEGT. The CDR3 contains 15 residues. The DNA of the CDR3 is TGTGCCAGCAGTGAAGCGGAGGGACAGGGTAGCGGCTACACCTTC. This encodes CASSEAEGQGSGYTF.

The CDR3 reads CASSPGTAGNTIYF. The DNA of the CDR3 is TGCGCCAGCAGCCCTGGGACAGCGGGAAACACCATATATTTT. The chain couples TRBV5-1 to TRBJ1-3, with 7 bases identical to TRBD1. The CDR3 is 14 amino acids. Germline lookup yields CDR1 SGHRS and CDR2 YFSETQ. Trimming took 4 bases from V and 4 from J; bases not matched to a gene: 5.

For this clone: The junction does not match germline at one end; this may be a read error. V and J are TRBV7-9 and TRBJ1-1, with a weak D call TRBD1 (5 bases). The germline V gene has CDR1 SEHNR and CDR2 FQNEAQ (reference sequence). This CDR3 contains 14 residues. The DNA for the CDR3 is TGTTCCAGCAGCCAACTGCAGGGGAACACTGAAGCTTTCTTT. It translates to CSSSQLQGNTEAFF. Combining the CDR3 with reference TRBV7-9 and TRBJ1-1 gives the whole variable domain DTGVSQNPRHKITKRGQNVTFRCDPISEHNRLYWYRQTLGQGPEFLTYFQNEAQLEKSRLLSDRFSAERPKGSFSTLEIQRTEQGDSAMYLCSSSQLQGNTEAFFGQGTRLTVV.

The J gene is TRBJ1-2, the V gene TRBV27; 9 nucleotides line up with TRBD1. Trimming at V came to 6 bases and at J to 5 bases, leaving 10 bases not matched to a gene. The length of the CDR3 is 15 residues. From germline, CDR1 is MNHEY and CDR2 SMNVEV (reference sequence). CDR3 in DNA: TGTGCCAGCAGGCCGATGACAGGGGGGATTTATGGCTACACCTTC. Translating gives CASRPMTGGIYGYTF.

The chain couples TRBV10-3 to TRBJ2-2; 9 bases are shared with TRBD1. V was pared by 7 bases and J by 6 bases, with 6 bases of the junction left unmatched. The CDR3 sequence is 14 residues long. The germline V gene has CDR1 ENHRY and CDR2 SYGVKD. The CDR3 region has the DNA TGTGCCATCACCTCGGGACAGGGCTCCGGGGAGCTGTTTTTT. This codes for CAITSGQGSGELFF.

The rearrangement uses TRBV29-1 and TRBJ1-1; 12 bases match TRBD1. CDR1 and CDR2 (germline): SQVTM, ANQGSEA. The CDR3 contains 16 residues. The V gene end was trimmed by 3 bases and the J gene end by 0 bases; junction bases not matched to a gene: 5. CDR3 loop: CSVERGQGALNTEAFF. The CDR3 region has the DNA TGCAGCGTTGAGCGGGGACAGGGGGCATTGAACACTGAAGCTTTCTTT.